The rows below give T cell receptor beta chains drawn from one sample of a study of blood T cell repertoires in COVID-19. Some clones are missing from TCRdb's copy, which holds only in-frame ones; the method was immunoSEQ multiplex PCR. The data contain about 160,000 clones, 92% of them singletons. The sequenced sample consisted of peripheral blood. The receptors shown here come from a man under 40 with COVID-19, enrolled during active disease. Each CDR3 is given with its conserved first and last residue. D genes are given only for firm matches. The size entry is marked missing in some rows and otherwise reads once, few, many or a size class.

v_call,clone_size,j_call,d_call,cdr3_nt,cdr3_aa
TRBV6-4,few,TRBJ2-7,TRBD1,TGTGCCAGCAGGGCACAGGGGTACGAGCAGTACTTC,CASRAQGYEQYF
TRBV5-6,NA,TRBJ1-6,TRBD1,TGTGCCAGCAGCTTGTATTGGATCGACAGGGTGGATAATTCACCCCTCCACTTT,CASSLYWIDRVDNSPLHF
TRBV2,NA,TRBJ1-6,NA,TGTGCCAGCCAGCCGGCTAGCTCCTATAATTCACCCCTCCACTTT,CASQPASSYNSPLHF
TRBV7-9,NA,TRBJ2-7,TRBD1,TGTGCCAGCAGCTTCAGGACAGGGGAGGCCTACGAGCAGTACTTC,CASSFRTGEAYEQYF
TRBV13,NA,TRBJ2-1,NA,TGTGCCAGCAGCTTAGGGGCGGGGAATGAGCAGTTCTTC,CASSLGAGNEQFF
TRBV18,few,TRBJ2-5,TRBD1,TGTGCCAGCTCACCACGTCGTACCGTGACAGGGGGCGCGGAGACCCAGTACTTC,CASSPRRTVTGGAETQYF
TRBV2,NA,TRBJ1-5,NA,TGTGCCAGCACCTCACACGGCCAGGGGATTAGCAATCAGCCCCAGCATTTT,CASTSHGQGISNQPQHF
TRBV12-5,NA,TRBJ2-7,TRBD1,TGTGCTAGTGGTCTAGGGGACAGGGATTCCTACGAGCAGTACTTC,CASGLGDRDSYEQYF
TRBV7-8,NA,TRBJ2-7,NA,TGTGCCAGCAGCTTACGCTTAGACAGCTCCTACGAGCAGTACTTC,CASSLRLDSSYEQYF
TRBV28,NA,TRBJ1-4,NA,TGTGCCAGCAGTTTGCAGGGATTGAATGAAAAACTGTTTTTT,CASSLQGLNEKLFF
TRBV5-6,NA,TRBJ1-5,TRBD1,TGTGCCAGCAGCTCTCGGGGACAGGGAAGACAGCCCCAGCATTTT,CASSSRGQGRQPQHF
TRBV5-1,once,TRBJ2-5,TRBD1,TGCGCCAGCAGCTCCGGGACAGCCCAAGAGACCCAGTACTTC,CASSSGTAQETQYF
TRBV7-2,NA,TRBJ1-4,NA,TGTGCCAGCAGCTTAAAAGGGGATGAAAAACTGTTTTTT,CASSLKGDEKLFF
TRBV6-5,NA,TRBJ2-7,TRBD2,TGTGCCAGCAGTAGGAGCGGGGGGGGCTACGAGCAGTACTTC,CASSRSGGGYEQYF
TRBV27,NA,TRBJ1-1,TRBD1,TGTGCCAGCAGTTCGAGACAGGGGGGAGGCACTGAAGCTTTCTTT,CASSSRQGGGTEAFF
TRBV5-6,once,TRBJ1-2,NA,TGTGCCAGCAGCTTAGAAGGGGCACATGGCTACACCTTC,CASSLEGAHGYTF
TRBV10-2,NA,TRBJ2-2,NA,TGCGCCAGCAAAGCGACTTCGAACACCGGGGAGCTGTTTTTT,CASKATSNTGELFF
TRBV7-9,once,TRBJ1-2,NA,TGTGCCAGCAGCCCGGGAGGTTCGCGCAACTATGGCTACACCTTC,CASSPGGSRNYGYTF
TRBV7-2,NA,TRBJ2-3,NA,TGTGCCAGCAGCCCCAACGAGAATTGGAGCGATACGCAGTATTTT,CASSPNENWSDTQYF
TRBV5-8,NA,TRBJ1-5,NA,TGTGCCAGCAGTTCTGAAGGGGGTAATCAGCCCCAGCATTTT,CASSSEGGNQPQHF
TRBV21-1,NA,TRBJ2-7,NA,TGTGCCAGCCCCCGGCCCGACGGACAAAACACCGAGCAGTACTTC,CASPRPDGQNTEQYF
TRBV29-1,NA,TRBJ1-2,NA,TGCAGCGTCCTGGTCGGGGGAGCGGGTGGCTACACCTTC,CSVLVGGAGGYTF
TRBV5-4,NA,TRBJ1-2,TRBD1,TGTGCCAGCAGCTTTCCAGGACAGGGAGTATTTGGCTACACCTTC,CASSFPGQGVFGYTF
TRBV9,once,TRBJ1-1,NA,TGTGCCAGCAGCGTAACAGGGAACACTGAAGCTTTCTTT,CASSVTGNTEAFF
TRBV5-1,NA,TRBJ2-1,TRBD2,TGCGCCAGCAGCAGGAATAGCGGGAGGGCCGACAATGAGCAGTTCTTC,CASSRNSGRADNEQFF
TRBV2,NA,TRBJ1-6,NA,TGTGCCAGCAGCGGGACACAGGGACCTAATTCACCCCTCCACTTT,CASSGTQGPNSPLHF
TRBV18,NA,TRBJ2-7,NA,TGTGCCAGCTCACCCACAGGGTCCTACGAGCAGTACTTC,CASSPTGSYEQYF
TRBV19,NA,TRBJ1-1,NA,TGTGCCGTCCAGGATCCCATGAACACTGAAGCTTTCTTT,CAVQDPMNTEAFF
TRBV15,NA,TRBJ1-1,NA,TGTGCCACCAGCAGGGTGCTAGGGAACACTGAAGCTTTCTTT,CATSRVLGNTEAFF
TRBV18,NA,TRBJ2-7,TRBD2,TGTGCCAGCTCACCCGGGCGGGGGGTCGCCTACGAGCAGTACTTC,CASSPGRGVAYEQYF
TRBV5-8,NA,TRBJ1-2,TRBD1,TGTGCCAGCAGCCGGGACAGGATCTATGGCTACACCTTC,CASSRDRIYGYTF
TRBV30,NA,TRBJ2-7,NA,TGTGCCTGGAGTGTAGGCGGCGGCGAGCAGTACTTC,CAWSVGGGEQYF
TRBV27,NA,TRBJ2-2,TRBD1,TGTGCCAGCAGTACTAGACAGGGGGCGCGAACCGGGGAGCTGTTTTTT,CASSTRQGARTGELFF
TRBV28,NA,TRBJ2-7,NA,TGTGCCAGCAGCCTGCAGGGGTACGAGCAGTACTTC,CASSLQGYEQYF
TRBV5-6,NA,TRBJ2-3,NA,TGTGCCAGCAGCCCGGGACTCGTGGGGACAGATACGCAGTATTTT,CASSPGLVGTDTQYF
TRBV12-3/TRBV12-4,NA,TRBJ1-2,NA,TGTGCCAGCAGTACAGGCTCCGTAAGGGGCTACACCTTC,CASSTGSVRGYTF
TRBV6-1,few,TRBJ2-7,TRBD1,TGTGCCAGCAGTGAAGCGTACAGGGGAAAAGAGTACTTC,CASSEAYRGKEYF
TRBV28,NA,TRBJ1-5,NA,TGTGCCAGCACCGCGGGAAGCAATCAGCCCCAGCATTTT,CASTAGSNQPQHF
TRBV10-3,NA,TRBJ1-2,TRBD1,TGTGCCATCAGTGTTGACAGGGACTATGGCTACACCTTC,CAISVDRDYGYTF
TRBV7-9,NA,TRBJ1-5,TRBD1,TGTGCCAGCAGCTTAGGGACAGGGGGGAATCAGCCCCAGCATTTT,CASSLGTGGNQPQHF
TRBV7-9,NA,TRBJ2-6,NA,TGTGCCAGCACCTTTTCCTCGGGGGTGGGTGGGGCCAACGTCCTGACTTTC,CASTFSSGVGGANVLTF
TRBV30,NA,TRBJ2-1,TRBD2,TGTGCCTGGAGTAACCAGGCTAGCGGTTACTACAATGAGCAGTTCTTC,CAWSNQASGYYNEQFF
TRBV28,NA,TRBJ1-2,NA,TGTGCCAGCAGTTTATCTGGGGCGCAACTCATATCCTATGGCTACACCTTC,CASSLSGAQLISYGYTF
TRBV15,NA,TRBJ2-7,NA,TGTGCCACCAGCAGCCGCAGGACAGTGGGAGCCGGCGAGCAGTACTTC,CATSSRRTVGAGEQYF
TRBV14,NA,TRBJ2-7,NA,TGTGCCAGCAGCCAAGATCAGTACAACTCCTACGAGCAGTACTTC,CASSQDQYNSYEQYF
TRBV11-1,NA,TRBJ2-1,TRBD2,TGTGCCAGCAGCACCCGCGGGGGGATTTTCCCCAATGAGCAGTTCTTC,CASSTRGGIFPNEQFF
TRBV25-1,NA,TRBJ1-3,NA,TGTGCCAGCAGTGATCTTCAGGGCTCTGGAAACACCATATATTTT,CASSDLQGSGNTIYF
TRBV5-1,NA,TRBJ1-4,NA,TGCGCCAGCAGCTTGGCCGGTACAGGGAGAGAAAAACTGTTTTTT,CASSLAGTGREKLFF
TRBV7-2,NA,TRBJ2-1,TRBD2,TGTGCCAGCAGCTTAGATCGAGGACTAGCGGGCGGATCGCAGTTCTTC,CASSLDRGLAGGSQFF